This T cell receptor beta chain is from a study of T cell repertoires in cytomegalovirus infection (dated by TCRdb to the late 2010s). For the study in its entirety: Donor HLA type was relevant to the analysis, because carriage of CMV infection together with the matching HLA type was indicated by public TCR beta signatures.

This clonotype came up a few times. It lacks a known antigen. No per-base quality is available; no much larger clone lies one base away. The run used an Illumina HiSeq 1500. TCRdb passed the public sequencing reads through fastp at Q25 and MiXCR, retaining productive beta sequences. Each CDR3 protein appears once, grouped with its most common genes and DNA. The sample has some 700,000 distinct CDR3 sequences on record, about a third of them singletons. Around 2.8% of the sample belongs to the ten largest clones. The research as a whole found: Cumulative frequency of public TCR beta family members discriminated carriers of CMV infection plus the relevant HLA type in this cohort and an independent roughly 330-donor cohort. In the ex vivo response, HLA-C-restricted CMV-specific TCR beta clonotypes were dominant, and in two of eight donors the single most frequent clonotype came from this HLA-C-restricted group.

From its cysteine to its phenylalanine, the CDR3 spans 17 amino acids. The kept DNA is CDR3 alone, 51 bases in frame from the first base. The germline V gene (reference sequence) provides CDR1 MNHNY and CDR2 SVGAGI. The germline V and J ends show losses of 2 bases and 1 base respectively, and no gene match explains 7 bases of the junction. Recombination connected TRBV6-6 to TRBJ2-5, with 10 bases in between that match TRBD2. The sample comprised PBMCs. This TCR was sampled from a human donor in good health (CMV status not recorded). Some clones in this sample may be carry-over from other donors' samples. The CDR3 reads CASSYGLASGSQETQYF. The nucleotide sequence reads as follows: TGTGCCAGCAGTTACGGCTTGGCTAGCGGGAGCCAAGAGACCCAGTACTTC.